What follows describes a single TCR beta chain. What antigen it recognizes has not been identified. This sequence may be a read error, since a much larger clone differs from it by one base. TCR beta CDR3 regions were amplified from RNA transcripts. A first-round RT-PCR of the TCR CDR3 used the HTBI primer set with the Qiagen OneStep RT-PCR kit. A second multiplex PCR round built the libraries, followed by size selection and purification. Sequencing of the libraries was done on an Illumina HiSeq2000 using paired-end 100 bp reads. The original methods were these. SOAPnuke was used to process the raw data, with reads discarded if the reads contained adapters or uncalled bases, had a mean Phred below 15, or lacked an exact constant-primer or identifier match. High-quality paired reads were merged with COPE v1.2.5, and unique nucleotide sequences were defined as clonotypes. MiTCR v1.1 was used to align the clonotypes against IMGT TRBV, TRBD and TRBJ reference segments. Only V-J combinations with frequency above 0.0001, covering 99% to 99.2% of repertoires, were analysed. The TCS score was defined as F50 (clonal expansion) divided by E x V (chaos), with BLOSUM62-based TCRdist calculated between CDR3 peptides within each V-J. Welch's t-statistics and random forest reduced around 520 V-J features to some 14, which were used in a naive Bayes classifier (R e1071). Thyroid-blood repertoire similarity was quantified with the Morisita-Horn index. Clones were called with MiXCR by TCRdb after fastp trimmed the public reads at Q25, and only in-frame beta chains were retained. Merged by CDR3 protein, the rows form single entries marked with the most common genes and DNA. TCRdb, not the authors, supplied the V and J calls. The table for this sample lists 480,000 or so distinct CDR3 sequences; 40% to 50% of them were counted only once. About 45% of the sample is taken by the ten largest.

The source of the sample is a study of T cells in Graves' hyperthyroidism and ophthalmopathy (dated by TCRdb to about 2019). Looking at the study overall: A discovery cohort of around 98 patients, roughly 45 with Graves' ophthalmopathy and roughly 59 with stable Graves' hyperthyroidism, was used to find distinguishing TCR V-J signatures. According to the paper, TCR Vbeta CDR3 sequencing was carried out on about 140 peripheral blood samples, which came from more than 40 ophthalmopathy, approximately 78 hyperthyroidism and approximately 17 progressor patients. The roughly 91 discovery patients were randomly split 7:3 into training and test sets. Thyroid tissue and blood T-cell repertoires from about 6 Graves' hyperthyroidism patients were also compared in the study. Prospective prediction of ophthalmopathy was tested in an independent validation cohort consisting of some 18 hyperthyroidism patients and some 15 patients who later progressed to ophthalmopathy. Following sampling, methimazole starting at 30 mg daily was given to hyperthyroidism patients, and high-dose intravenous methylprednisolone was given to ophthalmopathy patients.

Overall study results and their limits: A model built on a 13 V-J signature distinguished ophthalmopathy from stable hyperthyroidism, reaching over 85% sensitivity and around 81% specificity in cross-validation and 80%/75% in testing. In validation, progression to ophthalmopathy was predicted by the model with about 70% sensitivity and 72.22% specificity, a median of roughly 6 months before onset. Most expanded thyroid clonotypes (frequency above 0.001) were also detected in blood, a finding suggesting that blood repertoires may reflect thyroid immune responses. Sample size was not statistically predetermined, and investigators were not blinded to group allocation.

Any patient with an uncontrolled infection, another autoimmune disease, pregnancy or lactation was excluded. Clinical symptoms, serum thyroxine and TRAb, thyroid ultrasound, and orbital computed tomography formed the basis for the diagnoses. Total RNA was extracted using Trizol reagent, and RNA quality was assessed on an Agilent 2100 Bioanalyzer. CDR1 is given as MNHEY and CDR2 as SVGAGI, both from the germline V gene. Including the terminal cysteine and phenylalanine, the CDR3 comprises 14 residues. The sequence is cut down to CDR3 DNA, 42 bases in frame from base 1. Sequencing was performed on peripheral blood or thyroid tissue (not recorded which). The sequence came from an adult woman with Graves' disease, either hyperthyroidism or ophthalmopathy (not recorded which). The chain is made from TRBV6-5 and TRBJ1-3; the D gene lacks a confident call. The bases are TGTGCCAGCAGACCTCGGGTATCTGGAGACACCATATATTTT. Its translation is CASRPRVSGDTIYF.